This T cell receptor beta chain was sequenced for a study of blood T cell repertoires in COVID-19. Either two negative PCRs, clearance, or symptom resolution qualified Cohort 3 donors as recovered. The CDR3 runs to 16 residues. Trimming took 9 bases from V and 0 from J, leaving 17 bases between them. Looked up from germline, CDR1 is KGHDR and CDR2 is SFDVKD. The table came from immunoSEQ multiplex PCR; TCRdb's copy has only in-frame clones and leaves some out. Counted here are a few hundred thousand clones, around nine tenths occurring once; the ten biggest clones make up roughly 8.9%. The chain employs TRBV24-1 and TRBJ2-1; possibly TRBD2 for D (5 bases). This receptor was identified in a woman aged 35 to 49 who had recovered from COVID-19. Sequenced material: PBMCs or T cells enriched from blood (not recorded which). The CDR3, as DNA: TGTGCCACCCAAAGTCCAGCGGTGAGCTCCTACAATGAGCAGTTCTTC. Its translation is CATQSPAVSSYNEQFF.